The 8 T cell receptor beta chains below were found in one sample sequenced in a study of T cell responses to AZD1222 COVID-19 vaccine. The method was immunoSEQ multiplex PCR; TCRdb's version includes in-frame clones alone and lacks a portion of them. The sample has about 120,000 clones, roughly nine tenths seen once. The sequencing used peripheral blood, collected on day 0 of AZD1222 vaccination. Source of these receptors: an adult in good health.

The chain joins TRBV2 to TRBJ1-5; possible D gene TRBD1, 6 bases. The V gene's germline CDR1 is SNHLY and CDR2 FYNNEI. The CDR3 covers 14 residues. V was trimmed by 6 bases and J by 3 bases, leaving 12 bases between them. CDR3 DNA sequence: TGTGCCAGCAGCCATCCGGGGGCCAATCAGCCCCAGCATTTT. It codes for CASSHPGANQPQHF.

This clone was recorded a few times. The gene calls are TRBV7-9 and TRBJ1-2; 10 bases are a match to TRBD1. Trimming at V came to 7 bases and at J to 2 bases, leaving 4 bases not matched to a gene. CDR1 SEHNR and CDR2 FQNEAQ come from the germline V gene (reference sequence). The CDR3 spans 14 residues. DNA of the CDR3: TGTGCCAGCACCTGGGACAGGGGCAACTATGGCTACACCTTC. Translation: CASTWDRGNYGYTF.

The chain recombines TRBV28 with TRBJ2-7; the D gene could be TRBD1 or TRBD2 (5 bases each). The V end was cut by 3 bases, the J end by 3 bases, with 15 bases between. Germline lookup yields CDR1 MDHEN and CDR2 SYDVKM. The CDR3 totals 15 residues. CDR3 nucleotide sequence: TGTGCCAGCAGTTTTTTACCGGGACGCGACTACGAGCAGTACTTC. Translation: CASSFLPGRDYEQYF. Full variable domain (rest looked up from reference TRBV28 and TRBJ2-7): DVKVTQSSRYLVKRTGEKVFLECVQDMDHENMFWYRQDPGLGLRLIYFSYDVKMKEKGDIPEGYSVSREKKERFSLILESASTNQTSMYLCASSFLPGRDYEQYFGPGTRLTVT.

The CDR3 region is CASSLPGWGDTQYF. The CDR3 DNA reads as TGTGCCAGCAGCCTGCCGGGGTGGGGAGATACGCAGTATTTT. The chain carries TRBV5-4 and TRBJ2-3; possibly TRBD2 for D (5 bases). The V end lost 4 bases, the J end lost 5 bases, and 14 bases lay between the germline ends. CDR3 length: 14 residues. Germline lookup yields CDR1 SGHNT and CDR2 YYREEE (reference sequence).

This chain uses TRBV28 with TRBJ1-1; 9 bases map to TRBD1. The CDR3 has 11 amino acids. In germline, CDR1 is MDHEN, CDR2 SYDVKM. With 6 bases clipped from V and 11 bases from J, the junction kept 4 bases outside the gene matches. CDR3 in DNA: TGTGCCAGCAGCCCGGGACAGGGTGCTTTCTTT. The encoded protein is CASSPGQGAFF.

The chain combines TRBV14 with TRBJ2-1, with D perhaps matching TRBD1 or TRBD2 (6 bases each). Trimming took 4 bases from V and 3 from J, leaving 13 bases between them. The CDR3 runs to 15 residues. Per germline, CDR1 SGHDN and CDR2 FVKESK. CDR3 residues: CASSLGGLIYNEQFF. In nucleotides, the CDR3 is TGTGCCAGCAGCCTTGGGGGGCTCATCTACAATGAGCAGTTCTTC.

V gene TRBV27 combines with J gene TRBJ2-3, with D hard to call. There are 18 residues in the CDR3. V was clipped by 3 bases and J by 1 base, with 20 bases between them. Germline loops: CDR1 MNHEY, CDR2 SMNVEV (reference sequence). The CDR3 sequence: CASSFLSPTHGGTDTQYF. DNA of the CDR3: TGTGCCAGCAGTTTTCTATCACCGACCCATGGGGGCACAGATACGCAGTATTTT.

The chain couples TRBV6-5 to TRBJ1-1, with TRBD1 as a possible D gene (5 bases). CDR1 is MNHEY and CDR2 is SVGAGI in the germline V gene. Deletions cut 6 bases from V and 4 bases from J, with 12 bases between. This CDR3 region has 13 residues. CDR3 sequence (DNA): TGTGCCAGCAGGTTGGGGAGGGGCACTGAAGCTTTCTTT. It specifies CASRLGRGTEAFF.